The next 6 T cell receptor beta chains were all read from a single sample in a study of Graves' ophthalmopathy and Graves' hyperthyroidism. Amplification of the TCR beta CDR3 regions used RNA transcripts (as template). HTBI-primed first-round RT-PCR preceded second-round multiplex PCR. In TCRdb, the multiplex PCR reads were re-called with MiXCR into one record per CDR3 protein. The sample carries about 220,000 distinct CDR3 sequences, about 22% recorded once. Source material: peripheral blood. The receptor set was obtained from a woman between 50 and 59 years old with Graves' ophthalmopathy.

This clonotype was found a few times. V and J are TRBV24-1 and TRBJ2-1; 11 bases match TRBD1. V gave up 4 bases and J gave up 8 bases; unmatched junction bases: 9. In germline, CDR1 is KGHDR, CDR2 SFDVKD. The length of the CDR3 is 16 residues. The CDR3 here is CATSDRGGQGAYEQFF. The CDR3 nucleotides are TGTGCCACCAGTGACCGGGGCGGACAGGGGGCCTATGAGCAGTTCTTC.

This clonotype has a count of ten or more. This rearrangement joins TRBV13 to TRBJ2-7, with TRBD2 as a possible D gene (5 bases). V dropped 5 bases and J dropped 2 bases, with 10 bases sitting between them. This CDR3 contains 13 residues. CDR1 and CDR2 from the germline V gene are PRHDT and FYEKMQ (reference sequence). CDR3 DNA sequence: TGTGCCAGCAGCCCGGGAATGCCCTACGAGCAGTACTTC. Protein product: CASSPGMPYEQYF.

The rearrangement joins TRBV5-6 to TRBJ2-7; D is unresolved. CDR3 length: 13 residues. Trimming pared 4 bases from V and 6 bases from J, leaving 14 bases between. Germline assignment: CDR1 SGHDT and CDR2 YYEEEE. CDR3 loop: CASSVSLSCEQYF. The CDR3 nucleotides read TGTGCCAGCAGCGTATCTTTAAGCTGCGAGCAGTACTTC. The whole variable domain, remainder taken from reference TRBV5-6 and TRBJ2-7, is DAGVTQSPTHLIKTRGQQVTLRCSPKSGHDTVSWYQQALGQGPQFIFQYYEEEERQRGNFPDRFSGHQFPNYSSELNVNALLLGDSALYLCASSVSLSCEQYFGPGTRLTVT.

The genes are TRBV28 and TRBJ2-5, with TRBD1 identical over 7 bases. Germline CDR1 and CDR2: MDHEN and SYDVKM. The CDR3 sequence is 13 residues long. Trimming removed 10 bases from V and 5 bases from J; junction bases left unmatched: 10. As DNA, the CDR3 is TGTGCCACCAAGTGGACAGGCTTGGAGACCCAGTACTTC. The encoded protein is CATKWTGLETQYF.

This clonotype showed up many times. The chain recombines TRBV19 with TRBJ2-4, with D perhaps TRBD2 (5 bases). The CDR3 runs 16 residues. Per germline, CDR1 LNHDA and CDR2 SQIVND (reference sequence). Trimming stripped 4 bases from V and 1 base from J, with 14 bases between. The CDR3 region is CASSNPDYGAKNIQYF. The CDR3 DNA follows: TGTGCCAGTAGTAACCCCGACTATGGGGCCAAAAACATTCAGTACTTC.

This clonotype was observed many times. The chain joins TRBV7-2 to TRBJ2-7; the match to TRBD1 covers 8 bases. Unmatched junction bases numbered 6, after V lost 5 bases and J lost 0 bases. The CDR3 runs 15 residues. Germline V gives CDR1 SGHTA, CDR2 FQGNSA. The CDR3 region has the DNA TGTGCCAGCAGCATTCAAGGACAGGGCTCCTACGAGCAGTACTTC. Translation: CASSIQGQGSYEQYF.